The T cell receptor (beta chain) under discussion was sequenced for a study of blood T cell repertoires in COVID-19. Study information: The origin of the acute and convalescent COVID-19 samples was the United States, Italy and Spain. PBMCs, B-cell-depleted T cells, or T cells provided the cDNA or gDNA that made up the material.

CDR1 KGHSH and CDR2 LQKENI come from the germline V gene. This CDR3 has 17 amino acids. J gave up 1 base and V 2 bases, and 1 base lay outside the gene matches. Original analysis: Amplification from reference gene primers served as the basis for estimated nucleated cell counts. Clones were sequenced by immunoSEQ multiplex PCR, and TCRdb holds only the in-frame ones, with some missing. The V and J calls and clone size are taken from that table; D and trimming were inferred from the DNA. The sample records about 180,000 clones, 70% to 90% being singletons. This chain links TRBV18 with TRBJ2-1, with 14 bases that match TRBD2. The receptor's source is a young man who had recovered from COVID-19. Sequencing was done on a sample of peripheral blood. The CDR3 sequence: CASSPGLAGGSYNEQFF. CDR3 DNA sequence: TGTGCCAGCTCACCAGGACTAGCGGGAGGATCCTACAATGAGCAGTTCTTC. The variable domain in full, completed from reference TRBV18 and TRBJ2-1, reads NAGVMQNPRHLVRRRGQEARLRCSPMKGHSHVYWYRQLPEEGLKFMVYLQKENIIDESGMPKERFSAEFPKEGPSILRIQQVVRGDSAAYFCASSPGLAGGSYNEQFFGPGTRLTVL.